This T cell receptor beta chain was obtained from a study of Ad26.COV2.S vaccination and SARS-CoV-2 variants. Turning to the study itself: Donor had been placed in the Ad26.COV2.S arm of the COV1001 trial.

As to this clone: The antigen is not known.

This CDR3 is 12 amino acids long. From germline, CDR1 is SGDLS and CDR2 YYNGEE. V shed 3 bases, J shed 11 bases, and the junction held 5 bases outside the gene matches. Libraries were prepared by immunoSEQ multiplex PCR; TCRdb keeps only in-frame clonotypes and omits some of them. This sample yields more than 400,000 clones, of which 92% are seen a single time; more than 1.5% belongs to the top ten. Treatment defined: some 20 received Ad26.COV2.S at low or high dose, single or two shots; about 5 received placebo; per-sample allocation not given. The study sampled participants on day 63 after the first vaccine or placebo injection. The vaccine antigen was prefusion-stabilized Wuhan SARS-CoV-2 spike. Study-level findings and limits: There was a possibility that the TCR breadth and depth analyses underestimated total T cell responses. Following vaccination, spike-specific CD8+ and CD4+ T cell responses reportedly exhibited substantial breadth.

Sample: peripheral blood, taken in a trial of Ad26.COV2.S vaccine versus placebo. The TCR was taken from a person aged 18-60 years who received the Ad26.COV2.S COVID-19 vaccine or a placebo. The chain recombines TRBV9 with TRBJ1-1; TRBD1 matches at 9 bases. CDR3 region: CASSAPQGAAFF. The CDR3 coding sequence is TGTGCCAGCAGCGCACCACAGGGGGCGGCTTTCTTT.